The sequence of this T cell receptor beta chain was determined in a study of molecular identifiers for immune sequencing clone quantification. CDR3 length: 12 amino acids. Germline lookup yields CDR1 SNHLY and CDR2 FYNNEI. TCRdb reprocessed the PCR reads with MiXCR, giving one entry per CDR3 protein. The sample includes about 640,000 distinct CDR3 sequences, about 20% of them seen just once. Study outcomes and limitations: Jurkat TCR RNA spiked in from one cell reportedly remained identifiable amid about a million naive cells.

This clonotype was observed a single time. The antigen remains undetermined. A single base separates this from a much larger clone, so it may be a read error. Sequencing was done on a sample of naive CD8+ T cells from blood, with Jurkat cell RNA spiked in. Subset noted: FACS-sorted CD8+CD4-CCR7+CD45RA+ naive T cells. The clonotype comes from a human donor in good health. Some libraries in this study had Jurkat cell RNA spiked in. V and J are TRBV2 and TRBJ2-7, with TRBD1 as a possible D gene (5 bases). CDR3 in DNA: TGTGCCAGCGGTTTGGGGCCCTACGGGCAGTACTTC. It encodes CASGLGPYGQYF.